These 5 T cell receptor beta chains were sequenced from one sample in a study of identical twins. MiXCR, applied by TCRdb to the 5' RACE reads, yields one record per CDR3 protein. Among 500,000 to 600,000 distinct CDR3 sequences listed, 20% to 25% were seen once. The data also belong to a second study, concerning T cells expressing NK-cell markers.

The sequencing input was CD4+ T cells sorted from blood. Receptors originate from a woman between 18 and 29 years old in good health.

This clonotype has a handful of counts. CDR3 sequence reads: CASSLAGGPLYNEQFF. The CDR3 nucleotides read TGTGCCAGCAGCTTAGCGGGGGGGCCTCTCTACAATGAGCAGTTCTTC. The chain combines TRBV7-8 with TRBJ2-1; TRBD2 might be the D (7 bases). The CDR3 spans 16 residues. Trimming pared 0 bases from V and 3 bases from J, leaving 12 bases between. The V gene's germline CDR1 is SGHVS and CDR2 FQNEAQ.

The chain links TRBV20-1 to TRBJ2-5, with TRBD2 identical over 9 bases. The V gene end was trimmed by 6 bases and the J gene end by 6 bases; junction bases not matched to a gene: 5. The germline V gene encodes CDR1 DFQATT and CDR2 SNEGSKA (reference sequence). This CDR3 spans 12 amino acids. CDR3 loop: CSALGLAKTQYF. The CDR3 DNA reads TGCAGTGCCCTGGGACTAGCCAAGACCCAGTACTTC.

The table lists this clonotype with a few counts. The V gene is TRBV12-3 or TRBV12-4, the J gene TRBJ2-2; maybe TRBD2 (5 bases). CDR3 length equals 13 residues. The V gene lost 5 bases and the J gene lost 6 bases, with 10 bases spanning the gap. The CDR3: CASSPGWAGELFF. The DNA of the CDR3 is TGTGCCAGCAGTCCGGGGTGGGCCGGGGAGCTGTTTTTT.

This clonotype turned up a few times. The chain joins TRBV20-1 to TRBJ2-5; perhaps TRBD2 as D (5 bases). CDR3 length equals 14 residues. With 5 bases removed from V and 4 bases from J, the gap between germline ends came to 17 bases. Germline assignment: CDR1 DFQATT and CDR2 SNEGSKA (reference sequence). CDR3 loop: CSAPVRAIVETQYF. The DNA for the CDR3 is TGCAGTGCTCCCGTGCGGGCCATCGTAGAGACCCAGTACTTC.

This sequence joins TRBV5-4 and TRBJ2-7; D possibly corresponds to TRBD1 (6 bases). The V and J ends lost 4 bases and 4 bases respectively, with 15 bases between them. The V gene's germline CDR1 is SGHNT and CDR2 YYREEE (reference sequence). CDR3 length: 14 amino acids. The DNA for the CDR3 is TGTGCCAGCAGCGTCCTCGGGACACCGTACGAGCAGTACTTC. Its protein product is CASSVLGTPYEQYF. Using reference TRBV5-4 and TRBJ2-7 for the parts outside the CDR3, the full variable domain is ETGVTQSPTHLIKTRGQQVTLRCSSQSGHNTVSWYQQALGQGPQFIFQYYREEENGRGNFPPRFSGLQFPNYSSELNVNALELDDSALYLCASSVLGTPYEQYFGPGTRLTVT.